This T cell receptor (beta chain) came from a study of T cell responses to AZD1222 COVID-19 vaccine listed by TCRdb under 2021. Background for the entire study: AZD1222 recipients with second doses at about 4 weeks or about 12 weeks were pooled, because spike-specific TCR depth and breadth did not differ between schedules. TCR sequencing was performed for 230 to 250 trial participants, of whom roughly 200 were given two doses of AZD1222 and around 25 were given two doses of MenACWY control vaccine. Trial participants were enrolled by age into subgroups of 18-55, 56-69 and 70-plus years, and about 150, 27 and 61 TCR-sequenced participants, respectively, were included in these subgroups. The research as a whole found: The whole spike protein was spanned by vaccine-associated CD4 TCRs, and dominant responses were seen in regions 160-218 and 743-854. The 56-69-year group was small, and its depth increase did not reach significance, likely because of low power. A significant rise in spike-specific TCR breadth and depth was observed after two AZD1222 doses relative to day 0 and relative to MenACWY recipients. Participants were mostly white British and included more females than males, and it was suggested by the authors that clonal diversity may have been underestimated. Conclusions about previously exposed vaccinees are limited because only 6 or 7 AZD1222 recipients were SARS-CoV-2 seropositive at baseline. Because no day 14 peak-response samples were available, repertoires were characterized only after the peak T cell response. Epitopes outside the regions mutated in the B.1.351 and B.1.1.7 variants were reportedly recognized by nearly half of the unique spike-specific TCRs.

The CDR3 regions of human TCRbeta chains were analyzed by immunosequencing. In the authors' own workflow: TCRs in the repertoires were matched against a reference library of SARS-CoV-2-specific TCRs that had been generated with the MIRA antigen-specificity platform. Breadth meant the fraction of unique TCRs that were SARS-CoV-2-associated, whereas depth meant the fraction of total T cells that were SARS-CoV-2-associated. Using the MIRA data, each spike-specific TCR was assigned both to the spike region to which the TCR was reactive and to a CD4 or CD8 class. Log10-transformed breadth and depth values were compared by one-way ANOVA with Sidak's multiple comparisons tests. Here the immuneACCESS table is served through TCRdb, limited to in-frame sequences with V and J called. Missing clones are a known gap in these copies; in checked studies unresolved V genes cover under half, and the rest lacks a known reason. The V and J calls and the clone size are those of that table, but D and trimming were determined from the DNA. The sample records fewer than 200,000 clones, 80% to 90% of which are singletons. The top ten hold 6.1% of the sample.

V gives up 3 bases and J gives up 0 bases, and the segment between their germline ends measures 9 bases. The germline V gene provides CDR1 MGHDK and CDR2 SYGVNS. Including the terminal cysteine and phenylalanine, the CDR3 comprises 14 residues. The CDR3 DNA has 42 bases and is translated from base 1. The time point label, read with the paper, signifies: baseline before first vaccination. Vaccinee samples were obtained from the UK trials COV001 and COV002, which included a single-blind randomized controlled phase 2/3 trial of AZD1222 (ChAdOx1 nCoV-19) in healthy adults. For TCRbeta chain sequencing, PBMC samples from trial participants were taken at day 0 and at day 28 after the second dose. Regarding this clone: The antigen this receptor binds is unknown. No much larger clone is present one base from it, and per-base qualities are unavailable.

Here the sequenced sample was peripheral blood, taken on day 0 of AZD1222 vaccination. This TCR came from an adult in good health. The chain is assembled from TRBV25-1 and TRBJ2-7; no D segment can be confidently identified. The nucleotide sequence reads TGTGCCAGCAGTGATCGCAGCCTCTCCTACGAGCAGTACTTC. It translates as CASSDRSLSYEQYF.